This T cell receptor (beta chain) was documented in a study of cytomegalovirus exposure and HLA in healthy donors. Here immunoSEQ multiplex PCR was the method, and the copy in TCRdb shows in-frame clones only, minus some. This table has about 66,000 clones, about 97% appearing once. Germline V gives CDR1 MDHEN, CDR2 SYDVKM. The V and J ends lost 8 bases and 6 bases respectively, with 13 bases between them. CDR3 length equals 13 residues. The sample consisted of PBMCs. The genes are TRBV28 and TRBJ2-2; D perhaps matches TRBD2 (6 bases). The clonotype was recovered from a woman aged 18-35 years in good health and CMV-seropositive. The CDR3: CASVLGGAGELFF. In DNA, the CDR3 is TGTGCCAGCGTCCTAGGCGGGGCCGGGGAGCTGTTTTTT.